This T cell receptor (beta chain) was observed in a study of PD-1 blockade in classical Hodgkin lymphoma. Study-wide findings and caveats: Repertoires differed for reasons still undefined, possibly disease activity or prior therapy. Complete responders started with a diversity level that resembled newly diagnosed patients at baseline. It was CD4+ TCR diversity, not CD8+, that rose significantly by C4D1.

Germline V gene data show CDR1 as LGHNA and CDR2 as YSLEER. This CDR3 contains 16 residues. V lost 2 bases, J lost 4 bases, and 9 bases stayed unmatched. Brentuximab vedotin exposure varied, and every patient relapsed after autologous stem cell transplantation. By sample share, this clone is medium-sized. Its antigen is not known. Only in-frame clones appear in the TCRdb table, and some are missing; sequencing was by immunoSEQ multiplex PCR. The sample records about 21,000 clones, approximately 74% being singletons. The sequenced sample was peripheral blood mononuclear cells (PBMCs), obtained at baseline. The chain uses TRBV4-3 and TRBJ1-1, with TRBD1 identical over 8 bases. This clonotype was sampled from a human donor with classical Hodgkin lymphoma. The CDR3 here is CASSQNTGGWGTEAFF. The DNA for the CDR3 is TGCGCCAGCAGCCAAAACACAGGGGGATGGGGCACTGAAGCTTTCTTT.